Listed below are T cell receptor beta chains from one sample, sequenced in a study of T-cell memory formation after mild COVID-19. TCRdb reprocessed the 5' RACE reads via MiXCR and lists one record per CDR3 protein. The table includes approximately 560,000 distinct CDR3 sequences, around 16% detected once. Sequencing input: PBMCs or a T cell subset sorted from them (not recorded which). These receptors were taken from an adult woman who had mild COVID-19 (a few samples of this study predate the infection). Cell type and time point are not known. Both conserved end residues are part of each CDR3. A D gene is named only where the DNA matches it firmly. Part of the rows lack a size; the others show once, few, many or a class for expanded clones.

size,J,V,length,D,CDR3,DNA
.,TRBJ2-1,TRBV4-1,17,.,CASSQDTGRGPYNEQFF,TGCGCCAGCAGCCAAGATACGGGGCGGGGGCCCTACAATGAGCAGTTCTTC
.,TRBJ2-7,TRBV24-1,15,TRBD1,CATSDLPDRGSEQYF,TGTGCCACCAGTGATTTGCCGGACAGGGGATCCGAGCAGTACTTC
.,TRBJ2-1,TRBV10-3,11,.,CAISLGNEQFF,TGTGCCATCTCTTTAGGGAATGAGCAGTTCTTC
many,TRBJ2-7,TRBV14,16,TRBD1,CASSQELGQGRPVRYF,TGTGCCAGCAGCCAAGAATTGGGACAGGGGCGTCCTGTACGGTACTTC
few,TRBJ1-1,TRBV6-5,13,.,CASSYPPQGIAFF,TGTGCCAGCAGTTACCCTCCGCAGGGGATAGCTTTCTTT
.,TRBJ2-7,TRBV4-1,14,TRBD1,CASRLDRGDYEQYF,TGCGCCAGCAGACTTGACAGGGGAGACTACGAGCAGTACTTC
.,TRBJ2-5,TRBV6-2/TRBV6-3,13,.,CASSYRWKETQYF,TGTGCCAGCAGTTACCGTTGGAAAGAGACCCAGTACTTC
few,TRBJ2-4,TRBV20-1,15,.,CSARDLGGAKNIQYF,TGCAGTGCTAGAGATCTCGGGGGAGCCAAAAACATTCAGTACTTC
.,TRBJ2-3,TRBV5-6,17,.,CASLNAGPWENTDTQYF,TGTGCCAGCCTAAACGCAGGTCCTTGGGAGAACACAGATACGCAGTATTTT
.,TRBJ2-1,TRBV7-2,16,.,CASSLVVLEGDNEQFF,TGTGCCAGCAGCTTAGTGGTTCTCGAAGGGGACAATGAGCAGTTCTTC
.,TRBJ1-1,TRBV6-2/TRBV6-3,14,.,CASTIWRDNTEAFF,TGTGCCAGCACCATTTGGAGGGACAACACTGAAGCTTTCTTT
few,TRBJ2-1,TRBV7-9,10,.,CASSPRIEFF,TGTGCCAGCAGCCCCCGGATTGAGTTCTTC
few,TRBJ1-2,TRBV7-9,13,.,CASSWAGARGYTF,TGTGCCAGCAGCTGGGCGGGGGCGCGAGGCTACACCTTC
many,TRBJ2-7,TRBV7-2,12,.,CASSLVRYEQYF,TGTGCCAGCAGTTTAGTCCGATACGAGCAGTACTTC
many,TRBJ1-1,TRBV7-9,15,.,CASSLGGSDNTEAFF,TGTGCCAGCAGCTTAGGAGGGAGCGATAACACTGAAGCTTTCTTT
few,TRBJ2-7,TRBV6-6,18,TRBD2,CASSYSGGLAGSIHEQYF,TGTGCCAGCAGTTACTCGGGGGGACTAGCGGGGAGTATCCACGAGCAGTACTTC
.,TRBJ2-7,TRBV9,14,.,CASSVDSSSYEQYF,TGTGCCAGCAGCGTAGACAGTTCCTCCTACGAGCAGTACTTC
many,TRBJ1-1,TRBV6-6,10,.,CASSDLEAFF,TGTGCCAGCAGTGATTTGGAAGCTTTCTTT